Each of the 8 T cell receptor beta chains below was sequenced from the same sample in a study of Graves' ophthalmopathy and Graves' hyperthyroidism. Scientists amplified the TCR beta CDR3 regions from RNA transcripts. First-round RT-PCR used HTBI primers; second-round multiplex PCR followed. TCRdb ran MiXCR on the multiplex PCR reads and lists one entry per CDR3 protein. The sample includes nearly 400,000 distinct CDR3 sequences, roughly 18% seen only once; the top ten take around 1.6%. Sequences were obtained from peripheral blood. The receptors here all came from a young woman with Graves' ophthalmopathy.

This clonotype was observed at least ten times. The chain is built from TRBV7-9 and TRBJ2-4; a possible D gene is TRBD1 (6 bases). CDR1 is SEHNR, CDR2 FQNEAQ, per germline (reference sequence). The CDR3 runs 14 residues. V lost 8 bases to trimming and J lost 1 base, with 12 bases between them. CDR3 nucleotide sequence: TGTGCCAGCTCCCCTCAGGGGGCCAAAAACATTCAGTACTTC. Residues: CASSPQGAKNIQYF.

In this sample, this clonotype turned up many times. V is TRBV6-2 or TRBV6-3 and J is TRBJ2-4, with TRBD1 matching over 7 bases. Germline CDR1 is MNHEY and CDR2 is SVGEGT. Trimming cost V 0 bases and J 0 bases; bases outside gene matches: 2. This CDR3 spans 16 amino acids. CDR3 sequence reads: CASSYSGQTAKNIQYF. CDR3 bases: TGTGCCAGCAGTTACTCGGGACAGACAGCCAAAAACATTCAGTACTTC.

In this sample, this clonotype turned up once. The chain employs TRBV2 and TRBJ1-5; 7 bases are a match to TRBD1. V trimming: 4 bases; J trimming: 7 bases; junction bases outside the gene matches: 7. CDR3 length equals 14 residues. CDR1 is SNHLY and CDR2 is FYNNEI in the germline V gene. The CDR3 coding sequence is TGTGCCAGCAGTGGGACAGGTGGTGACCAGCCCCAGCATTTT. Its protein product is CASSGTGGDQPQHF.

This clonotype was picked up many times. The chain combines TRBV12-3 or TRBV12-4 with TRBJ1-2; D is unclear. V was clipped by 2 bases and J by 8 bases, with 12 bases between them. The CDR3 spans 13 residues. The CDR3, as DNA: TGTGCCAGCAGTTTAAGAGATTTTCGGGGCTACACCTTC. Residues: CASSLRDFRGYTF.

At least ten counts were recorded for this clonotype. The rearrangement links TRBV15 to TRBJ2-6; 7 bases fit TRBD1. The J segment lost 2 bases and the V segment lost 0 bases, leaving 13 bases of the junction unmatched. This CDR3 is 20 amino acids long. The germline CDR1 and CDR2 sequences are LNHNV and YYDKDF (reference sequence). The DNA of the CDR3 is TGTGCCACCAGCAGAGATCGGGGCAGGGGGATGACGGCTGGGGCCAACGTCCTGACTTTC. As protein: CATSRDRGRGMTAGANVLTF.

This clonotype appeared many times. The rearrangement uses TRBV5-1 and TRBJ1-5; D gene uncertain. Germline loops: CDR1 SGHRS, CDR2 YFSETQ. CDR3 length: 14 residues. Trimming cost V 0 bases and J 3 bases, with 7 bases left between them. Here the CDR3 reads CASSLGTHNQPQHF. In nucleotides, the CDR3 is TGCGCCAGCAGCTTGGGGACCCACAATCAGCCCCAGCATTTT.

In this sample, this clonotype turned up many times. The chain links TRBV9 to TRBJ2-7; D is unclear. CDR1 and CDR2 from the germline V gene are SGDLS and YYNGEE. With 4 bases removed from V and 4 bases from J, the gap between germline ends came to 15 bases. The CDR3 runs to 14 residues. The CDR3 spells CASSPAMAEYEQYF. CDR3 DNA: TGTGCCAGCAGCCCCGCCATGGCGGAGTACGAGCAGTACTTC.

In this sample, this clonotype turned up many times. The rearrangement links TRBV11-2 to TRBJ2-7; D remains ambiguous. This CDR3 is 13 amino acids long. With 2 bases removed from V and 6 bases from J, the gap between germline ends came to 11 bases. Germline CDR1 SGHAT, CDR2 FQNNGV. This chain's CDR3 is CASSLYLVGEQYF. DNA for the CDR3: TGTGCCAGCAGCTTATATCTTGTGGGCGAGCAGTACTTC.